Each of the 3 T cell receptor beta chains below was sequenced from the same sample in a study of T cells in Graves' hyperthyroidism and ophthalmopathy. Amplification targeted TCR beta CDR3 regions from RNA transcripts. In the first-round RT-PCR of the TCR CDR3, the HTBI primer set was used. TCRdb recomputed calls from the multiplex PCR reads with MiXCR, one row per CDR3 protein. Of fewer than 550,000 distinct CDR3 sequences listed, approximately 25% are singletons. The sample consisted of blood. The source is a woman aged 25 to 39 with Graves' ophthalmopathy.

For this clonotype: A read error is likely, as this CDR3 ends without the conserved phenylalanine or tryptophan. This chain's CDR3 is CASSYIPQGNTGELFL. The CDR3 DNA reads TGTGCCAGCAGTTATATCCCCCAGGGGAACACCGGGGAGCTGTTTTTG. The chain has TRBV11-1 and TRBJ2-2; maybe TRBD1 (5 bases). The V and J ends lost 6 bases and 1 base respectively, with 15 bases between them. The CDR3 totals 16 residues. In germline, CDR1 is SGHAT, CDR2 FQDESV (reference sequence).

The table lists this clonotype with many counts. This chain uses TRBV20-1 with TRBJ2-7; 10 nucleotides line up with TRBD2. The CDR3 is 15 amino acids. The V segment lost 5 bases and the J segment 3 bases; nucleotides outside the gene matches: 10. Germline-derived CDR1 and CDR2 are DFQATT and SNEGSKA (reference sequence). This chain's CDR3 is CSAEPPSGGGYEQYF. The CDR3 DNA sequence: TGCAGTGCTGAGCCTCCTAGCGGGGGCGGCTACGAGCAGTACTTC.

This clonotype has only a few counts. The rearrangement links TRBV12-3 or TRBV12-4 to TRBJ1-5, with a tentative D call TRBD1 (5 bases). This CDR3 spans 14 amino acids. V lost 6 bases and J 6 bases, leaving 15 bases between the germline ends. DNA for the CDR3: TGTGCCAGCAGCCCCGCTCAGGGTGGTCAGCCCCAGCATTTT. Encoded protein: CASSPAQGGQPQHF.